The rows below give T cell receptor beta chains drawn from one sample of a study of neoadjuvant anti-PD-1 for oral cavity cancer. This table comes from immunoSEQ multiplex PCR, and its TCRdb copy is limited to in-frame clones, with some not included. The sample holds approximately 15,000 clones, around 82% seen once. Source: PBMCs, taken after nivolumab (anti-PD-1) treatment. Receptors were obtained from a person aged 40 to 85 with oral cavity squamous cell carcinoma. Both conserved end residues are part of each CDR3. The D gene is left open where the match is weak. Where a row states a size, it is once, few, many or the class of an expanded clone; other rows omit it.

d_call clone_size j_call v_call cdr3_nt cdr3_aa
- - TRBJ2-1 TRBV10-3 TGTGCCATCAGTGGTGAGGGGACACTATCCTATGCCCGGTTCTTC CAISGEGTLSYARFF
TRBD1 - TRBJ1-5 TRBV7-8 TGTGCCAGCAGCACGGACAGGAATCAGCCCCAGCATTTT CASSTDRNQPQHF
- - TRBJ2-1 TRBV6-6 TGTGCCAGCAGTTTCTGGAATGAGCAGTTCTTC CASSFWNEQFF
- - TRBJ2-7 TRBV2 TGTGTGCTCAGGGATGAATCTCGCTCCTACGAGCAGTACTTC CVLRDESRSYEQYF
TRBD2 - TRBJ2-5 TRBV7-8 TGTGCCAGCAGCTTGCGGGGGGGCCTGGTCCAGGAGACCCAGTACTTC CASSLRGGLVQETQYF
- - TRBJ2-7 TRBV6-1 TGTGCCAGCGCTGGCCGGGGGACAATCGTCCACGAGCAGTACTTC CASAGRGTIVHEQYF
TRBD1 - TRBJ1-5 TRBV15 TGTGCCACCAGCAGAGACAGGGGGAGGTGGCAGCCCCAGCATTTT CATSRDRGRWQPQHF
- - TRBJ1-3 TRBV29-1 TGCAGCGTTGATTCTGGCTCAGGCTCTGGAAACACCATATATTTT CSVDSGSGSGNTIYF
- - TRBJ2-3 TRBV27 TGTGCCAGCAGTCGGGTAGGCACAGATACGCAGTATTTT CASSRVGTDTQYF
TRBD1 few TRBJ1-6 TRBV11-2 TGTGCCAGCAGCTTCATGGGACAGAATAATTCACCCCTCCACTTT CASSFMGQNNSPLHF
- few TRBJ1-4 TRBV2 TGTGCCAGCAAAAATGAAAAACTGTTTTTT CASKNEKLFF
- - TRBJ2-1 TRBV29-1 TGCAGCGTGGTGACTAGCTCCTACAATGAGCAGTTCTTC CSVVTSSYNEQFF
- once TRBJ2-5 TRBV4-1 TGCGCCAGCAGCCAAGTTGTCTTAGAGACCCAGTACTTC CASSQVVLETQYF